A single sample is the source of the 12 T cell receptor beta chains below, sequenced in a study of T cells after yellow fever vaccination. TCRdb recomputed calls from the 5' RACE reads with MiXCR, one row per CDR3 protein. The sample yields 200,000 to 300,000 distinct CDR3 sequences, more than 3.5% seen once. The sequencing here drew on PBMCs, taken 15 days after the yellow fever booster vaccination. These receptors originate from a man younger than 35 who received the YFV17D yellow fever vaccine.

Many counts were recorded for this clonotype. This chain uses TRBV5-5 with TRBJ2-7, with TRBD1 as a possible D gene (6 bases). Germline V gene lookup returns CDR1 SGHKS and CDR2 YYEKEE (reference sequence). The CDR3 has 13 residues. The ends were cut back, 4 bases at V and 6 bases at J, with 14 bases in the middle. The CDR3 DNA follows: TGTGCCAGCAGCACGCACAGGGATGGCGAGCAGTACGTC. This encodes CASSTHRDGEQYV.

This clonotype was detected many times. This chain links TRBV27 with TRBJ1-3, with a possible D match to TRBD1 (6 bases). V lost 4 bases and J lost 8, with 18 bases in between. Germline CDR1 MNHEY, CDR2 SMNVEV (reference sequence). The length of the CDR3 is 15 residues. The CDR3 coding sequence is TGTGCCAGCAGTTCCGTTGGACAGTACGTAGACACCATATATTTT. It translates to CASSSVGQYVDTIYF.

This chain uses TRBV5-4 with TRBJ2-3; D may be TRBD2 (5 bases). This CDR3 has 14 amino acids. Trimming shortened V by 4 bases and J by 6 bases, and 15 bases separated the two germline ends. CDR1 and CDR2 (germline): SGHNT, YYREEE (reference sequence). CDR3 loop: CASSPPERVDTQYF. Written as DNA, the CDR3 is TGTGCCAGCAGCCCCCCGGAGAGGGTTGATACGCAGTATTTT.

This clonotype occurred many times. This chain connects TRBV5-4 to TRBJ2-3; weak D call: TRBD2 (6 bases). There are 16 residues in the CDR3. Trimming pared 3 bases from V and 2 bases from J, leaving 16 bases between. The germline V gene has CDR1 SGHNT and CDR2 YYREEE (reference sequence). CDR3 region: CASSSVLALPTDTQYF. The CDR3 region has the DNA TGTGCCAGCAGCTCGGTCCTAGCGCTACCCACAGATACGCAGTATTTT.

This clonotype showed up many times. The J gene is TRBJ1-2, the V gene TRBV7-9; D uncertain. CDR3 length: 13 residues. The germline V gene has CDR1 SEHNR and CDR2 FQNEAQ (reference sequence). Trimming pared 5 bases from V and 4 bases from J, leaving 11 bases between. CDR3 DNA: TGTGCCAGCAGCACAACAGAATCCTATGGCTACACCTTC. Translation: CASSTTESYGYTF.

This clonotype was seen ten or more times. The chain carries TRBV6-6 and TRBJ2-3; TRBD1 might be the D (5 bases). V was trimmed by 4 bases and J by 3 bases, leaving 8 bases between them. Germline values: CDR1 MNHNY, CDR2 SVGAGI (reference sequence). This CDR3 contains 13 residues. In DNA form, the CDR3 reads TGTGCCAGCAGTTTAGACAGAACAGATACGCAGTATTTT. Translating gives CASSLDRTDTQYF.

This clonotype was picked up many times. This rearrangement joins TRBV18 to TRBJ2-5; no clear D. V lost 2 bases and J lost 5, with 15 bases in between. Looked up from germline, CDR1 is KGHSH and CDR2 is LQKENI. CDR3 length: 15 amino acids. Here the CDR3 DNA reads TGTGCCAGCTCACCAATGGAAAGCTCGGGTGAGACCCAGTACTTC. It specifies CASSPMESSGETQYF.

This clonotype has at least ten counts. The gene calls are TRBV28 and TRBJ1-4; 12 bases match TRBD1. The CDR3 has 15 amino acids. Germline trimming cut 7 bases from V and 2 bases from J; bases unmatched to any gene: 2. Germline V gene sequence: CDR1 MDHEN, CDR2 SYDVKM. In DNA, the CDR3 is TGTGCCAGCAAAGGGACAGGGGGCACTAATGAAAAACTGTTTTTT. This sequence encodes CASKGTGGTNEKLFF.

There are many counts of this clonotype. The CDR3 loop is CASTWTGRNYGYTF. Written as DNA, the CDR3 is TGTGCCAGCACCTGGACAGGGAGGAACTATGGCTACACCTTC. V gene TRBV6-2 or TRBV6-3 combines with J gene TRBJ1-2; 8 nucleotides match TRBD1. The CDR3 consists of 14 residues. Germline assignment: CDR1 MNHEY and CDR2 SVGEGT. After removal of 7 bases from V and 2 bases from J, the junction contained 6 bases not matched to a gene.

This clonotype was seen many times. The V gene is TRBV9, the J gene TRBJ2-7; TRBD2 aligns across 8 bases. The length of the CDR3 is 15 residues. CDR1 is SGDLS, CDR2 YYNGEE, per germline. J was trimmed by 5 bases and V by 4 bases; bases with no gene match: 11. As DNA, the CDR3 is TGTGCCAGCAGCCTCGGGGGGGGTGATTTTAACGAGCAGTACTTC. Residues: CASSLGGGDFNEQYF. The full variable domain, its missing parts supplied by reference TRBV9 and TRBJ2-7, is DSGVTQTPKHLITATGQRVTLRCSPRSGDLSVYWYQQSLDQGLQFLIQYYNGEERAKGNILERFSAQQFPDLHSELNLSSLELGDSALYFCASSLGGGDFNEQYFGPGTRLTVT.

This clonotype was seen repeatedly, ten times or more. The chain recombines TRBV7-2 with TRBJ2-3; weak D call: TRBD1 (6 bases). The CDR3 is made up of 16 amino acids. Trimming pared 0 bases from V and 6 bases from J, leaving 16 bases between. Per the germline V gene, CDR1 is SGHTA and CDR2 is FQGNSA. The CDR3 sequence: CASSLAGANTRDTQYF. The CDR3 DNA reads TGTGCCAGCAGCTTAGCGGGGGCTAATACCCGGGATACGCAGTATTTT.

The table lists this clonotype with many counts. The chain couples TRBV7-9 to TRBJ1-5; D is unclear. Trimming left V 6 bases short and J 4 bases short, with 7 bases between. This CDR3 is 12 amino acids long. CDR1 is SEHNR and CDR2 is FQNEAQ in the germline V gene (reference sequence). This chain's CDR3 is CASRGENQPQHF. CDR3 nucleotide sequence: TGTGCCAGCAGAGGAGAGAATCAGCCCCAGCATTTT.